The 11 T cell receptor beta chains reported below all come from one sample, sequenced in a study of cytomegalovirus exposure and HLA in healthy donors. 13 Jbeta primers and 60 Vbeta primers were used for the PCR. Libraries were prepared by immunoSEQ multiplex PCR; TCRdb keeps only in-frame clonotypes and omits some of them. Of over 100,000 clones listed, roughly four fifths are singletons. The sequenced material came from PBMCs. These receptor sequences come from a woman in her 30s in good health and CMV-seropositive.

The chain combines TRBV27 with TRBJ2-5, with D tentatively TRBD1 (6 bases). CDR1 is MNHEY, CDR2 SMNVEV, per germline (reference sequence). This CDR3 contains 17 residues. Trimming pared 2 bases from V and 0 bases from J, leaving 16 bases between. Written as DNA, the CDR3 is TGTGCCAGCAGTTTAAGGGCTGACAGGAGAGACCAAGAGACCCAGTACTTC. Protein product: CASSLRADRRDQETQYF.

The rearrangement joins TRBV9 to TRBJ2-1; 7 nucleotides align to TRBD1. Germline assignment: CDR1 SGDLS and CDR2 YYNGEE. The CDR3 is 16 residues long. J was trimmed by 6 bases and V by 0 bases; bases with no gene match: 9. CDR3: CASSVGGGPIGNEQFF. CDR3 DNA sequence: TGTGCCAGCAGCGTAGGAGGGGGCCCGATCGGCAATGAGCAGTTCTTC.

The chain links TRBV2 to TRBJ2-5; 9 bases match TRBD2. The germline gives CDR1 SNHLY, CDR2 FYNNEI. This CDR3 has 16 amino acids. Trimming at V came to 5 bases and at J to 1 base, leaving 8 bases not matched to a gene. CDR3 in amino acids: CASSRSSGGLQETQYF. CDR3 coding DNA: TGTGCCAGCAGTAGAAGTAGCGGGGGCCTCCAAGAGACCCAGTACTTC.

The chain combines TRBV7-2 with TRBJ2-3; a possible D gene is TRBD2 (5 bases). Trimming pared 5 bases from V and 10 bases from J, leaving 16 bases between. Per the germline V gene, CDR1 is SGHTA and CDR2 is FQGNSA. CDR3 length equals 13 residues. CDR3 in DNA: TGTGCCAGCAGCCCCCCGGGGAGCGAGGCGCAGTATTTT. Translation: CASSPPGSEAQYF.

The J gene is TRBJ2-1, the V gene TRBV5-5; TRBD2 might be the D (7 bases). V lost 1 base and J lost 12, with 23 bases in between. Germline CDR1 and CDR2: SGHKS and YYEKEE (reference sequence). This CDR3 region has 16 residues. CDR3 amino acids: CASSLYLAGAAGGQFF. In nucleotides, the CDR3 is TGTGCCAGCAGCTTGTATTTGGCGGGGGCCGCGGGCGGGCAGTTCTTC. Full variable domain (outside the CDR3, taken from reference TRBV5-5 and TRBJ2-1): DAGVTQSPTHLIKTRGQQVTLRCSPISGHKSVSWYQQVLGQGPQFIFQYYEKEERGRGNFPDRFSARQFPNYSSELNVNALLLGDSALYLCASSLYLAGAAGGQFFGPGTRLTVL.

The J gene is TRBJ2-3, the V gene TRBV19; tentative D call: TRBD2 (7 bases). Per germline, CDR1 LNHDA and CDR2 SQIVND (reference sequence). Trimming took 6 bases from V and 8 from J, leaving 15 bases between them. The CDR3 is made up of 13 amino acids. The CDR3 protein is CASRGGGAATQYF. In DNA, the CDR3 is TGTGCCAGTAGAGGTGGGGGGGCCGCTACGCAGTATTTT. Complete variable domain (other parts from reference TRBV19 and TRBJ2-3): DGGITQSPKYLFRKEGQNVTLSCEQNLNHDAMYWYRQDPGQGLRLIYYSQIVNDFQKGDIAEGYSVSREKKESFPLTVTSAQKNPTAFYLCASRGGGAATQYFGPGTRLTVL.

The genes are TRBV7-2 and TRBJ2-5; possibly TRBD2 for D (7 bases). The CDR3 has 14 amino acids. The germline CDR1 and CDR2 sequences are SGHTA and FQGNSA. Trimming took off 5 bases at V and 5 bases at J, with 15 bases between the two ends. CDR3 region: CASSPWGGRETQYF. Here the CDR3 DNA reads TGTGCCAGCAGCCCCTGGGGGGGGCGGGAGACCCAGTACTTC.

J is TRBJ2-5 and V is TRBV9; 8 nucleotides agree with TRBD2. The CDR3 has 14 amino acids. Looked up from germline, CDR1 is SGDLS and CDR2 is YYNGEE. The ends lost 4 bases at V and 5 bases at J; junction bases unmatched: 7. CDR3 DNA sequence: TGTGCCAGCAGCTCCGGGGGGGGGTGGGAGACCCAGTACTTC. Protein sequence: CASSSGGGWETQYF.

J is TRBJ1-6 and V is TRBV19, with 10 bases fitting TRBD1. The CDR3 length is 16 residues. The ends lost 4 bases at V and 3 bases at J; junction bases unmatched: 3. Germline loops: CDR1 LNHDA, CDR2 SQIVND (reference sequence). CDR3 nucleotide sequence: TGTGCCAGTAGTACCGGGACAGGGGACTATAATTCACCCCTCCACTTT. This translates into CASSTGTGDYNSPLHF.

This clone came up a few times. V and J are TRBV5-4 and TRBJ1-4, with D hard to call. CDR1 and CDR2 (germline): SGHNT, YYREEE (reference sequence). V lost 4 bases, J lost 5 bases, and 9 bases lay in between. The CDR3 has 13 residues. The CDR3 coding sequence is TGTGCCAGCAGCCCCGGGAAGAATGAAAAACTGTTTTTT. Amino acids: CASSPGKNEKLFF.

The J gene is TRBJ1-6, the V gene TRBV6-1; 7 positions agree with TRBD1. The germline V gene encodes CDR1 MNHNS and CDR2 SASEGT. This CDR3 has 17 residues. The V gene end was trimmed by 0 bases and the J gene end by 4 bases; junction bases not matched to a gene: 6. This chain's CDR3 is CASSEALGTVYNSPLHF. The CDR3 nucleotides are TGTGCCAGCAGTGAAGCGCTTGGGACAGTATATAATTCACCCCTCCACTTT.